What follows describes a single T cell receptor beta chain. This beta chain lies outside the target of a library built for alpha chains; its clone size means little. TCRdb processed the 5' RACE reads anew with MiXCR; each CDR3 protein has one entry. This table has some 710 distinct CDR3 sequences, around 69% appearing once. This entry comes from a study of spatial heterogeneity in lung cancer. Germline loops: CDR1 MDHEN, CDR2 SYDVKM. Trimming removed 3 bases from V and 1 base from J, with 13 bases in between. This CDR3 has 15 amino acids. The time point denotes: blood at routine non-recurrence follow-up after resection.

J is TRBJ2-7 and V is TRBV28, with a weak D call TRBD2 (6 bases). The source was PBMCs, collected at follow-up. The source is a female donor with early-stage non-small cell lung cancer. The CDR3 bases are TGTGCCAGCAGTTTGGACCCGGCGGGGTCCTACGAGCAGTACTTC. Amino acids: CASSLDPAGSYEQYF.